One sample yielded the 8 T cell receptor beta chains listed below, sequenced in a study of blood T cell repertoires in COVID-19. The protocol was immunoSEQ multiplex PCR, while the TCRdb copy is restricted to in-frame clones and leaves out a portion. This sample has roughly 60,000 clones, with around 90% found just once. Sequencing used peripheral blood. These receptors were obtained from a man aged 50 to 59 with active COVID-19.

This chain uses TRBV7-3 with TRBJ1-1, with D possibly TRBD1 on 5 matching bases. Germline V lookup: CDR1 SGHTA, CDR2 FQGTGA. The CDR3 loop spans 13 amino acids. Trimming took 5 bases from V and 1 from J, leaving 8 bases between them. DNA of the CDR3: TGTGCCAGCAGCCAACAGGAGAACACTGAAGCTTTCTTT. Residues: CASSQQENTEAFF. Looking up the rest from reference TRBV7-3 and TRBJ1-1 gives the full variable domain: GAGVSQTPSNKVTEKGKYVELRCDPISGHTALYWYRQSLGQGPEFLIYFQGTGAADDSGLPNDRFFAVRPEGSVSTLKIQRTERGDSAVYLCASSQQENTEAFFGQGTRLTVV.

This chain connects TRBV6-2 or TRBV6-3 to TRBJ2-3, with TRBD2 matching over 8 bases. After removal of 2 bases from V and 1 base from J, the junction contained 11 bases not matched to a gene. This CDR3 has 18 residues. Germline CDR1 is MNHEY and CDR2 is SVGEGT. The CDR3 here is CASSYEAGRGIGTDTQYF. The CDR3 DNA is TGTGCCAGCAGTTACGAGGCCGGGAGGGGGATAGGCACAGATACGCAGTATTTT.

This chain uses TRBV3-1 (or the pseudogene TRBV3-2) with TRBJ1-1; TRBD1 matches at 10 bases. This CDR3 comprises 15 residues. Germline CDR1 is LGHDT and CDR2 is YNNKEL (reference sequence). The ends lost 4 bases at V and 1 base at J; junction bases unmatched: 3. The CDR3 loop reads CASSPRDRGNTEAFF. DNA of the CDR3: TGTGCCAGCAGCCCCCGGGACAGGGGGAACACTGAAGCTTTCTTT.

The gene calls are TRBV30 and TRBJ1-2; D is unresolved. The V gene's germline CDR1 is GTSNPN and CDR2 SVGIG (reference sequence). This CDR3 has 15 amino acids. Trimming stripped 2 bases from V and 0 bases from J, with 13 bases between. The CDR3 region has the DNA TGTGCCTGGAGTCGCCGAGGGCGGACTAACTATGGCTACACCTTC. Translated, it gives CAWSRRGRTNYGYTF.

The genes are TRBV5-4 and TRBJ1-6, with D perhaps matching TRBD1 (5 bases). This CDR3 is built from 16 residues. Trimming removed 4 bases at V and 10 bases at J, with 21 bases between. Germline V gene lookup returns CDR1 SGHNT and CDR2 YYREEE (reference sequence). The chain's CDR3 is CASSNSQWGGSSPLHF. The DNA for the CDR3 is TGTGCCAGCAGCAACTCACAGTGGGGGGGTAGCTCACCCCTCCACTTT.

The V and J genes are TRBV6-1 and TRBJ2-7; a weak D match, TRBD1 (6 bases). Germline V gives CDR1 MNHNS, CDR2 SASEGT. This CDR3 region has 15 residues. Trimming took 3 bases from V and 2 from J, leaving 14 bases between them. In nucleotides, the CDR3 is TGTGCCAGCAGTGAGACTCGAGACAGGACCTACGAGCAGTACTTC. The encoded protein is CASSETRDRTYEQYF.

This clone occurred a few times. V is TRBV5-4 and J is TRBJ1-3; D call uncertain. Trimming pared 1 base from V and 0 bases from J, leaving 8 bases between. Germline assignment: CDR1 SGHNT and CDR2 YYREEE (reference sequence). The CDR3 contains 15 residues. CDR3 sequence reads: CASSLNSFSGNTIYF. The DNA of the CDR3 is TGTGCCAGCAGCTTGAACAGCTTCTCTGGAAACACCATATATTTT.

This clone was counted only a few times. CDR3 nucleotides: TGTGCCAGCAGCGTAGGTGCAGGGCAGAGCACCGGGGAGCTGTTTTTT. Protein sequence: CASSVGAGQSTGELFF. This chain connects TRBV9 to TRBJ2-2, with D perhaps TRBD1 (5 bases). The germline V gene has CDR1 SGDLS and CDR2 YYNGEE. Trimming shortened V by 0 bases and J by 4 bases, and 13 bases separated the two germline ends. The CDR3 runs 16 residues.